The present T cell receptor (beta chain) was sequenced within a study of CD8 T cells in Susac syndrome. Random hexamers served to reverse transcribe roughly 0.5 to 1 ug RNA. An immunoSEQ multiplex PCR amplified TCR beta CDR3 over 54 Vbeta and 13 Jbeta. Via MiXCR, TCRdb re-called the immunoSEQ multiplex PCR reads, giving one row per CDR3 protein. The sample yields around 160,000 distinct CDR3 sequences, around 95% seen once. The T cells that were sequenced for TCR beta were CD8+ and CD4+ cells from blood. Controls matched for sex and age were healthy donors. Negative isolation was used for CD8+ and CD4+ T cells and FACS enrichment for TEMRA cells. V shed 3 bases and J 2 bases; nucleotides not matched to a gene: 9. Germline CDR1 LGHDT, CDR2 YNNKEL (reference sequence). The CDR3 runs to 16 residues.

This clonotype was sampled from a human donor in good health. The rearrangement uses TRBV3-1 and TRBJ2-7; 8 positions agree with TRBD2. Sequencing was done on a sample of CD4+ T cells from PBMCs. CDR3 nucleotide sequence: TGTGCCAGCAGCCATGTGCGGGGGGCGGATCCCTACGAGCAGTACTTC. Residues: CASSHVRGADPYEQYF.